This is a list of T cell receptor beta chains from one sample in a study of OX40 agonist ivuxolimab in advanced cancers. Using immunoSEQ multiplex PCR, the repertoire was profiled, and TCRdb retains in-frame clones only, with some absent. Among around 15,000 clones listed, less than 90% were seen once. Sequencing used CD4+ or CD8+ T cells sorted from blood, obtained in a trial of the OX40 agonist ivuxolimab. The receptors originated from an adult with an advanced solid tumor such as melanoma, head and neck, liver or kidney cancer. Each CDR3 is given with its conserved first and last residue. D genes are given only for firm matches. Not every row has a clone size; where given, it reads once, few, many or a size class.

J | D | size | V | CDR3 | DNA
TRBJ2-2 | TRBD2 | NA | TRBV2 | CASSAGAHTGELFF | TGTGCCAGTTCCGCGGGAGCGCACACCGGGGAGCTGTTTTTT
TRBJ2-5 | TRBD2 | NA | TRBV28 | CASSSLAGGNKETQYF | TGTGCCAGCAGTTCATTAGCGGGAGGGAATAAAGAGACCCAGTACTTC
TRBJ1-4 | NA | NA | TRBV30 | CAWSLSASTTNEKLFF | TGTGCCTGGAGTCTGTCCGCAAGCACAACTAATGAAAAACTGTTTTTT
TRBJ2-7 | NA | once | TRBV5-1 | CASSLYEVKISYEQYF | TGCGCCAGCAGCTTGTATGAGGTAAAAATCTCCTACGAGCAGTACTTC
TRBJ2-1 | NA | NA | TRBV11-3 | CASSLNHYNEQFF | TGTGCCAGCAGCTTAAACCACTACAATGAGCAGTTCTTC
TRBJ2-7 | NA | NA | TRBV5-1 | CASYPAPGNAYEQYF | TGCGCCAGCTACCCCGCACCAGGGAACGCCTACGAGCAGTACTTC
TRBJ1-5 | NA | NA | TRBV27 | CASSLLGGRRNQPQHF | TGTGCCAGCAGTCTCTTAGGCGGACGGCGCAATCAGCCCCAGCATTTT
TRBJ1-2 | NA | NA | TRBV30 | CAWTQNAGYTF | TGTGCCTGGACCCAAAACGCGGGCTACACCTTC
TRBJ2-5 | TRBD1 | NA | TRBV6-6 | CASSFRDRRNTQYF | TGTGCCAGCAGTTTTAGGGACAGAAGGAACACCCAGTACTTC
TRBJ1-1 | NA | NA | TRBV11-3 | CASSSMGGTEAFF | TGTGCCAGCAGCTCCATGGGGGGCACTGAAGCTTTCTTT
TRBJ2-3 | NA | NA | TRBV28 | CASSPNSDTQYF | TGTGCCAGCAGTCCCAACTCAGATACGCAGTATTTT
TRBJ2-3 | NA | NA | TRBV19 | CASRVTDTQYF | TGTGCCAGTAGGGTCACAGATACGCAGTATTTT
TRBJ1-5 | NA | NA | TRBV27 | CASSSGGTDQPQHF | TGTGCCAGCAGTTCTGGGGGGACGGATCAGCCCCAGCATTTT
TRBJ2-1 | TRBD2 | few | TRBV12-5 | CASGSGLAANNEQFF | TGTGCTAGTGGTTCCGGACTAGCGGCTAACAATGAGCAGTTCTTC
TRBJ2-7 | NA | NA | TRBV6-5 | CASSYSRGGEQYF | TGTGCCAGCAGTTACTCCAGGGGTGGGGAGCAGTACTTC
TRBJ2-2 | NA | few | TRBV29-1 | CSVGTTGELFF | TGCAGCGTTGGGACTACCGGGGAGCTGTTTTTT
TRBJ2-7 | TRBD1 | NA | TRBV5-4 | CASSLAGQPTYEQYF | TGTGCCAGCAGCTTGGCGGGACAGCCAACCTACGAGCAGTACTTC